Sequencing of this T cell receptor (beta chain) was carried out in a study of cytomegalovirus exposure and HLA in healthy donors. On the study more broadly: Both the approximately 120 validation repertoires and the approximately 700 first-cohort repertoires used the same platform, as reported by a later analysis.

Study-wide results and caveats: Most sequenced TCRs were rare (though some public TCRs occurred in many donors). According to the study, roughly 160 TCR beta chains were cytomegalovirus-associated.

This CDR3 spans 13 amino acids. CDR1 MNHEY and CDR2 SMNVEV come from the germline V gene (reference sequence). Trimming pared 7 bases from V and 1 base from J, leaving 10 bases between. Separation from the roughly 700-subject first cohort characterized the roughly 120-subject validation cohort, to which the donors belonged. This clone came up a few times. The antigen remains unidentified. The table came from immunoSEQ multiplex PCR; TCRdb's copy has only in-frame clones and leaves some out. Here the sample spans more than 85,000 clones, roughly 90% being singletons. This receptor was taken from a woman between 18 and 29 years old in good health and CMV-seronegative. The chain couples TRBV27 to TRBJ1-1; D not resolved. Specimen: PBMCs. DNA for the CDR3: TGTGCCAGCATGGGAGGACCGAACACTGAAGCTTTCTTT. Translation: CASMGGPNTEAFF.